The 19 T cell receptor beta chains below were found in one sample sequenced in a study of Graves' ophthalmopathy and Graves' hyperthyroidism. The authors amplified TCR beta CDR3 regions from RNA transcripts. Second-round multiplex PCR followed a first-round RT-PCR using HTBI primers. One entry per CDR3 protein results from TCRdb running MiXCR on the multiplex PCR reads. Of over a million distinct CDR3 sequences detected, 35% to 40% appear once; the ten largest clones hold approximately 12%. Sequenced sample: peripheral blood or thyroid tissue (not recorded which). All receptors derive from an adult man with Graves' hyperthyroidism.

The rearrangement uses TRBV28 and TRBJ1-1, with a tentative D call TRBD1 (6 bases). The V end was cut by 7 bases, the J end by 6 bases, with 12 bases between. This CDR3 spans 12 amino acids. The germline V gene encodes CDR1 MDHEN and CDR2 SYDVKM. Written as DNA, the CDR3 is TGTGCCAGCATATACGGGGGCTCTGAAGCTTTCTTT. This encodes CASIYGGSEAFF.

A remark on this clonotype: Mismatch with germline at one junction end may stem from a read error. This rearrangement joins TRBV10-3 to TRBJ1-1; D may be TRBD1 (5 bases). Germline CDR1 is ENHRY and CDR2 is SYGVKD. The CDR3 runs to 10 residues. The CDR3 loop reads CAITREKAFF. CDR3 nucleotide sequence: TGTGCCATCACCAGGGAGAAAGCCTTCTTT.

The V gene is TRBV5-1, the J gene TRBJ2-5; 8 bases are a match to TRBD2. The J segment lost 5 bases and the V segment lost 1 base, leaving 7 bases of the junction unmatched. The CDR3 spans 15 residues. Germline V gene lookup returns CDR1 SGHRS and CDR2 YFSETQ. In DNA form, the CDR3 reads TGCGCCAGCAGCTTGACGGGGGGGCGGCGGGAGACCCAGTACTTC. Translating it yields CASSLTGGRRETQYF. Based on the CDR3 plus reference TRBV5-1 and TRBJ2-5, the full variable domain is KAGVTQTPRYLIKTRGQQVTLSCSPISGHRSVSWYQQTPGQGLQFLFEYFSETQRNKGNFPGRFSGRQFSNSRSEMNVSTLELGDSALYLCASSLTGGRRETQYFGPGTRLLVL.

About this clonotype: This may come from a read error, since a much larger clone is one base off. This chain uses TRBV7-2 with TRBJ2-5; TRBD2 aligns across 11 bases. Germline V lookup: CDR1 SGHTA, CDR2 FQGNSA. This CDR3 has 16 amino acids. CDR3 amino acids: CAGSLLAGGSQETQYF. CDR3 coding DNA: TGTGCCGGCAGCTTGTTAGCGGGAGGGAGCCAAGAGACCCAGTACTTC.

This chain's CDR3 is CAISDETTKTQYF. DNA of the CDR3: TGTGCCATCAGTGATGAGACAACCAAGACCCAGTACTTC. The chain combines TRBV10-3 with TRBJ2-5; D is unclear. This CDR3 has 13 amino acids. CDR1 is ENHRY and CDR2 is SYGVKD in the germline V gene. Trimming pared 3 bases from V and 6 bases from J, leaving 11 bases between.

This clonotype was observed many times. The rearrangement joins TRBV7-8 to TRBJ2-2; TRBD2 aligns across 11 bases. The germline CDR1 and CDR2 sequences are SGHVS and FQNEAQ. V was pared by 5 bases and J by 4 bases, with 15 bases of the junction left unmatched. The CDR3 totals 19 residues. The CDR3 reads CASSPRLAGGPRSTGELFF. CDR3 coding DNA: TGTGCCAGCAGCCCCCGTCTAGCGGGAGGACCTCGAAGCACCGGGGAGCTGTTTTTT.

V and J are TRBV25-1 and TRBJ2-7; 7 positions agree with TRBD1. The V segment lost 5 bases and the J segment 0 bases; nucleotides outside the gene matches: 13. CDR3 size: 17 residues. CDR1 is MGHDK, CDR2 SYGVNS, per germline. The DNA for the CDR3 is TGTGCCAGCAGTTACTCCCGGACAGGTTGGTTCTCCTACGAGCAGTACTTC. Amino acid sequence: CASSYSRTGWFSYEQYF.

This clonotype was seen many times. A junction boundary mismatches the germline segment, possibly from a read error. This chain uses TRBV2 with TRBJ2-7, with 11 nucleotides matching TRBD2. The CDR3 sequence is 15 residues long. CDR1 and CDR2 (germline): SNHLY, FYNNEI. This CDR3 reads CASSREWTSGHPPDF. The CDR3 DNA sequence: TGTGCCAGCAGCCGTGAGTGGACTAGCGGGCATCCCCCCGACTTC.

At least ten counts were recorded for this clonotype. V and J are TRBV2 and TRBJ2-7; D unclear. This CDR3 is 12 amino acids long. Germline CDR1 SNHLY, CDR2 FYNNEI. Trimming took 5 bases from V and 2 from J, leaving 7 bases between them. The CDR3 protein is CASSRRAYEQYF. CDR3 in DNA: TGTGCCAGCAGTCGTAGGGCCTACGAGCAGTACTTC.

This clonotype was observed at least ten times. DNA of the CDR3: TGTGCCAGCAGTGCCGGCAGCAGAGCGAACACTGAAGCTTTCTTT. Its translation is CASSAGSRANTEAFF. The V call is TRBV2, the J call TRBJ1-1, with D uncertain. Deletions cut 4 bases from V and 1 base from J, with 13 bases between. Germline V gene lookup returns CDR1 SNHLY and CDR2 FYNNEI. This CDR3 is built from 15 residues.

In its sample, this clonotype was seen many times. The chain links TRBV7-2 to TRBJ2-7; D is unclear. Germline CDR1 is SGHTA and CDR2 is FQGNSA. V was shortened by 0 bases and J by 6 bases, with 12 bases between the two germline ends. The CDR3 runs 14 residues. The CDR3 DNA is TGTGCCAGCAGCTTAGCCGGCCAGTCCGGCGAGCAGTACTTC. This sequence encodes CASSLAGQSGEQYF.

This chain joins TRBV2 and TRBJ1-2, with a possible D match to TRBD1 (6 bases). The V gene's germline CDR1 is SNHLY and CDR2 FYNNEI. Trimming pared 4 bases from V and 5 bases from J, leaving 17 bases between. The CDR3 totals 15 residues. The CDR3 is CASSALGGLEYGYTF. The DNA for the CDR3 is TGTGCCAGCAGTGCCCTAGGGGGTTTGGAGTATGGCTACACCTTC.

This chain links TRBV5-1 with TRBJ2-2; D perhaps matches TRBD2 (7 bases). The CDR3 is made up of 16 amino acids. Germline V lookup: CDR1 SGHRS, CDR2 YFSETQ. Trimming removed 9 bases from V and 2 bases from J, with 20 bases in between. This CDR3 is CATRQDGGTNTGELFF. The CDR3 bases are TGCGCCACCCGACAGGACGGGGGGACCAACACCGGGGAGCTGTTTTTT.

In DNA, the CDR3 is TGTGCCAGCAGTTACTATGGGCTATCCTACGAGCAGTACTTC. As protein: CASSYYGLSYEQYF. This chain joins TRBV12-3 or TRBV12-4 and TRBJ2-7, with D unclear. There are 14 residues in the CDR3. Trimming removed 4 bases from V and 1 base from J, with 11 bases in between.

This clonotype was recorded many times. The chain uses TRBV7-2 and TRBJ1-1; tentatively, D is TRBD1 (5 bases). The CDR3 contains 14 residues. CDR1 is SGHTA, CDR2 FQGNSA, per germline. V was shortened by 7 bases and J by 0 bases, with 12 bases between the two germline ends. In DNA, the CDR3 is TGTGCCAGCAAGTGGGACGTGGTGAACACTGAAGCTTTCTTT. Residues: CASKWDVVNTEAFF.

The J gene is TRBJ2-3, the V gene TRBV29-1; TRBD2 is a possible D gene (5 bases). The CDR3 totals 14 residues. Germline-derived CDR1 and CDR2 are SQVTM and ANQGSEA. Trimming shortened V by 2 bases and J by 5 bases, and 14 bases separated the two germline ends. CDR3 protein: CSVELRLAVDTQYF. CDR3 nucleotides: TGCAGCGTTGAACTTCGGCTAGCAGTAGATACGCAGTATTTT.

This clonotype was counted ten times or more. The chain carries TRBV20-1 and TRBJ2-5; D is possibly TRBD1 or TRBD2 (5 bases each). The CDR3 covers 14 residues. The germline V and J ends were trimmed by 3 bases and 1 base, with 12 bases remaining between them. CDR1 DFQATT and CDR2 SNEGSKA come from the germline V gene (reference sequence). CDR3 region: CSASEGSLQETQYF. The CDR3 nucleotides are TGCAGTGCTAGTGAGGGGAGCCTCCAAGAGACCCAGTACTTC.

This clonotype occurred a few times. The J gene is TRBJ2-7, the V gene TRBV4-1, with D maybe TRBD1 (6 bases). Trimming removed 6 bases at V and 3 bases at J, with 18 bases between. Germline V gene lookup returns CDR1 MGHRA and CDR2 YSYEKL. The CDR3 consists of 15 residues. The chain's CDR3 is CASRPRLPGDYEQYF. The DNA of the CDR3 is TGCGCCAGCAGACCAAGGTTACCAGGGGACTACGAGCAGTACTTC.

This clonotype was seen many times. The V and J genes are TRBV7-3 and TRBJ1-1; 10 bases match TRBD1. Germline V gene data show CDR1 as SGHTA and CDR2 as FQGTGA. The CDR3 has 13 amino acids. Germline trimming cut 5 bases from V and 8 bases from J; bases unmatched to any gene: 5. The CDR3 here is CASSIRQGAEAFF. In DNA, the CDR3 is TGTGCCAGCAGCATCAGACAGGGGGCAGAAGCTTTCTTT.